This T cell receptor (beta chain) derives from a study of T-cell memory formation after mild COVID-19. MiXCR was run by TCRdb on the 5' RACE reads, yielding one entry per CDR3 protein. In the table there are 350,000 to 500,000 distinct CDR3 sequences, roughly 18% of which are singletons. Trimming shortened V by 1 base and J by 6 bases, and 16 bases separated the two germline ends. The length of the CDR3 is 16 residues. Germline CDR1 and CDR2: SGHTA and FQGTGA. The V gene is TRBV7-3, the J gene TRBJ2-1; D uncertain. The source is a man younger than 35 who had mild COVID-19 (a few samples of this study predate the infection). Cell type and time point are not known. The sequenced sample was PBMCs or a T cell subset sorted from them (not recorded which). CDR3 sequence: CASSLRTGKPVNEQFF. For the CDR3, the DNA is TGTGCCAGCAGCTTAAGAACGGGCAAGCCAGTCAATGAGCAGTTCTTC.